The clone carrying this TCR beta chain was seen only a few times. This entry belongs to a study of human T cells and chemical hapten exposure. Time point here: patch test 2, 6 weeks after DPC sensitization. Regarding treatment: therapeutic diphenylcyclopropenone sensitization with weekly scalp DPC. As the library was built, unique molecular identifiers were attached to individual cDNA molecules. TCRdb recomputed calls from the RACE reads with MiXCR, one row per CDR3 protein. The table records 350,000 to 400,000 distinct CDR3 sequences, 6% to 7% of them present only once. V lost 6 bases and J 2 bases, leaving 17 bases between the germline ends. There are 14 residues in the CDR3. Per germline, CDR1 DFQATT and CDR2 SNEGSKA (reference sequence).

Sequenced here: whole blood, sampled in connection with sensitization to the hapten diphenylcyclopropenone (DPC). V and J are TRBV20-1 and TRBJ2-7, with a weak D call TRBD1 (6 bases). This receptor was taken from a woman between 18 and 29 years old with alopecia areata. Some clones in this sample may be carry-over from other donors' samples. The CDR3 DNA sequence: TGCAGTGCCCTCTCTCGGCAGGGGACCTACGAGCAGTACTTC. Translation: CSALSRQGTYEQYF.